The entry that follows covers one T cell receptor (beta chain) sequence. The V and J ends lost 3 bases and 3 bases respectively, with 20 bases between them. CDR1 is MGHRA and CDR2 is YSYEKL in the germline V gene. The CDR3 sequence is 17 residues long. This record comes from a study of T-cell memory formation after mild COVID-19. TCRdb reprocessed the 5' RACE reads with MiXCR, giving one entry per CDR3 protein. Of approximately 500,000 distinct CDR3 sequences listed, around a quarter are singletons. The sample was PBMCs or a T cell subset sorted from them (not recorded which). The clonotype originates from an adult woman who had mild COVID-19 (a few samples of this study predate the infection). Cell type and time point are not known. This sequence joins TRBV4-1 and TRBJ2-5, with D perhaps TRBD1 or TRBD2 (6 bases each). The DNA for the CDR3 is TGCGCCAGCAGCCATTCCCGGGGGCGGCTAGGGGAAGAGACCCAGTACTTC. Translation gives CASSHSRGRLGEETQYF.